Sequencing of this TCR beta chain was carried out in a study of blood T cell repertoires in COVID-19. Data came from immunoSEQ multiplex PCR; TCRdb stores just in-frame clones and leaves some out. The table lists 300,000 to 400,000 clones, roughly 90% of them singletons. Germline V CDR1 and CDR2: MNHEY, SMNVEV (reference sequence). The CDR3 has 16 residues. Trimming removed 1 base from V and 8 bases from J, with 18 bases in between. This receptor was identified in a young woman who had been exposed to COVID-19. The J gene is TRBJ2-1, the V gene TRBV27, with TRBD2 as a possible D gene (7 bases). Sequencing was carried out using PBMCs or T cells enriched from blood (not recorded which). CDR3 bases: TGTGCCAGCAGTTTATTCGGGGCGGGGGCAATCTATGAGCAGTTCTTC. Amino acid sequence: CASSLFGAGAIYEQFF.